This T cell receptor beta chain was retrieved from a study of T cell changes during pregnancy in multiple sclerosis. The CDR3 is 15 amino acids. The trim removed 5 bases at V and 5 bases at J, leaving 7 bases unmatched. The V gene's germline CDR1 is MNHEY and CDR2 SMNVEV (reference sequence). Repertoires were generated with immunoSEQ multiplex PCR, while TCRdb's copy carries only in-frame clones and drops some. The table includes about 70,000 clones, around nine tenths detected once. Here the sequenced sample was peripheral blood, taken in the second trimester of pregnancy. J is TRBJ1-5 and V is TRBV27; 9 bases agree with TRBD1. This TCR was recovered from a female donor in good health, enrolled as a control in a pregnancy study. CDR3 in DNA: TGTGCCAGCAGTGGGGGGGACAGGGTAGATCAGCCCCAGCATTTT. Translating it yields CASSGGDRVDQPQHF.